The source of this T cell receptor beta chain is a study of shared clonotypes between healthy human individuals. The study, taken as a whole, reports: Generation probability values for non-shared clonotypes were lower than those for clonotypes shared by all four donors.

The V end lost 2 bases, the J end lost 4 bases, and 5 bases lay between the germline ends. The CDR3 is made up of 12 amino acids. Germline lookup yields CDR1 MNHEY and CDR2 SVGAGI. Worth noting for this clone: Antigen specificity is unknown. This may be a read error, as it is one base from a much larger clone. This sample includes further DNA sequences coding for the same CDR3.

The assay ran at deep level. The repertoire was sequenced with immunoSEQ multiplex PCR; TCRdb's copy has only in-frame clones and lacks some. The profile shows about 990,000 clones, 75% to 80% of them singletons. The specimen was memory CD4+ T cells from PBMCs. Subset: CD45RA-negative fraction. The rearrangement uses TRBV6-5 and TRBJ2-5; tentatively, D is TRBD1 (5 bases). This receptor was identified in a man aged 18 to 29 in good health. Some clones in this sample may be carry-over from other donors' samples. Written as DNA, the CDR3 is TGTGCCAGCAGTTACAGGGGAGAGACCCAGTACTTC. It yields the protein CASSYRGETQYF.